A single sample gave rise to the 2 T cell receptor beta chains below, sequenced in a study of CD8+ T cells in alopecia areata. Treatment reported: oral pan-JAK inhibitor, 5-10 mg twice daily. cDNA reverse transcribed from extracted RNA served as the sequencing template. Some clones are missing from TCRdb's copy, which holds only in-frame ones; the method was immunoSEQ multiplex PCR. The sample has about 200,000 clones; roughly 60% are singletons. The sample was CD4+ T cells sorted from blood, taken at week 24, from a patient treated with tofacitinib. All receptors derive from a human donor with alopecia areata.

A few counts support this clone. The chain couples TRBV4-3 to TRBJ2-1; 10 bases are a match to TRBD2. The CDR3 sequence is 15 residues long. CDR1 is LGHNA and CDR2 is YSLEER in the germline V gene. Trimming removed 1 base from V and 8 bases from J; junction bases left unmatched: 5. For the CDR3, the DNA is TGCGCCAGCAGCCAAGCTCTAGCGGGGGTAGATGAGCAGTTCTTC. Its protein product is CASSQALAGVDEQFF.

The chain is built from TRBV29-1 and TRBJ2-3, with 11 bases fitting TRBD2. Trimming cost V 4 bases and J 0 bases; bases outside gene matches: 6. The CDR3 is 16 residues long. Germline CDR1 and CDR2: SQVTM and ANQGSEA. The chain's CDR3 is CSVGGGTSGSTDTQYF. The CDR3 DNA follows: TGCAGCGTTGGCGGGGGGACTAGCGGAAGCACAGATACGCAGTATTTT.